This T cell receptor (beta chain) was identified in a study of T cells in Graves' hyperthyroidism and ophthalmopathy. In the study overall: It was at initial diagnosis, before any treatment, that peripheral blood was collected. Study outcomes and limitations: Most thyroid clonotypes expanded above 0.001 appeared in blood too.

Patients with ophthalmopathy all had a Clinical Activity Score of at least 3, a NOSPECS grade of at least 4 and duration under 3 months. Exclusion of a patient resulted from uncontrolled infection, other autoimmune disease, pregnancy or lactation. This CDR3 comprises 13 residues. V shed 6 bases, J shed 10 bases, and the junction held 6 bases outside the gene matches. Germline-derived CDR1 and CDR2 are SNHLY and FYNNEI. The sample holds many counts of this clonotype. Its antigen is not known. Researchers took RNA transcripts and amplified the TCR beta CDR3 regions from them. In the first-round RT-PCR of the TCR CDR3, the HTBI primer set was used. MiXCR, run by TCRdb on the multiplex PCR reads, gives a single entry per CDR3 protein. The sample lists approximately 430,000 distinct CDR3 sequences, over 12% occurring once.

This chain links TRBV2 with TRBJ1-6; TRBD1 matches 7 bases. The receptor was derived from a man between 18 and 35 years old with Graves' ophthalmopathy. Sequencing used blood. CDR3 amino acids: CASRGQPESPLHF. CDR3 in DNA: TGTGCCAGCAGGGGACAGCCGGAGTCACCCCTCCACTTT.